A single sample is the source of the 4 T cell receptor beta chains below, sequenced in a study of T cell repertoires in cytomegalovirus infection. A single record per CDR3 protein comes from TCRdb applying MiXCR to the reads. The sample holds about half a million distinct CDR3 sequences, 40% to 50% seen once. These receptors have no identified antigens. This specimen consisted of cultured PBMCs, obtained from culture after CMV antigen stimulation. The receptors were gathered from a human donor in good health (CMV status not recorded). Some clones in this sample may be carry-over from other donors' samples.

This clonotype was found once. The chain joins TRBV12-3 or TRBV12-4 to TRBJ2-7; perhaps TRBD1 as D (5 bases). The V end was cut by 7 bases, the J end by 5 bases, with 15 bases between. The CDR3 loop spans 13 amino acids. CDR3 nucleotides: TGTGCCAGCAACACAGGACACCCTGACGAGCAGTACTTC. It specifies CASNTGHPDEQYF.

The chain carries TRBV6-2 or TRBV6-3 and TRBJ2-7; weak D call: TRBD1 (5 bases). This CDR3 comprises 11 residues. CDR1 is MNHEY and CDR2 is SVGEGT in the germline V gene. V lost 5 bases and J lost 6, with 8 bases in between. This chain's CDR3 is CASSPDTEQYF. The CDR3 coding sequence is TGTGCCAGCAGTCCGGACACCGAGCAGTACTTC.

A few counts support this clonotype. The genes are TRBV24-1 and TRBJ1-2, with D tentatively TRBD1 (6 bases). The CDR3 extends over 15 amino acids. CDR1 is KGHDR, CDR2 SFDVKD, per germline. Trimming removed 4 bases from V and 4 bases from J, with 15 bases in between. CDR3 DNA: TGTGCCACCAGTGAGAAAACAGGGAACCTCTATGGCTACACCTTC. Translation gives CATSEKTGNLYGYTF.

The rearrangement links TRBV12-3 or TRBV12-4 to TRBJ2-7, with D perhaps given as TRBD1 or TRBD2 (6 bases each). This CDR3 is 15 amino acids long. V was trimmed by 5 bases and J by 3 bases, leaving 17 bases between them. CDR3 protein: CASSPGGQEVYEQYF. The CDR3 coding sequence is TGTGCCAGCAGTCCTGGGGGGCAGGAGGTCTACGAGCAGTACTTC.